A single sample gave rise to the 25 T cell receptor beta chains below, sequenced in a study of blood T cell repertoires in COVID-19. Some clones are missing from TCRdb's copy, which holds only in-frame ones; the method was immunoSEQ multiplex PCR. This table has under 50,000 clones, roughly 91% appearing once. The source material was peripheral blood. The receptors here all came from a man aged 50 to 60 with active COVID-19.

The J gene is TRBJ2-2, the V gene TRBV4-1; D is unresolved. V lost 0 bases, J lost 3 bases, and 20 bases lay in between. CDR3 length: 19 amino acids. Germline lookup yields CDR1 MGHRA and CDR2 YSYEKL. Here the CDR3 DNA reads TGCGCCAGCAGCCAAGATGCAGATCCGTTTCGACTTTACACCGGGGAGCTGTTTTTT. Encoded protein: CASSQDADPFRLYTGELFF.

The J gene is TRBJ2-3, the V gene TRBV9, with 7 positions matching TRBD2. The CDR3 extends over 14 amino acids. After removal of 0 bases from V and 5 bases from J, the junction contained 3 bases not matched to a gene. CDR1 and CDR2 from the germline V gene are SGDLS and YYNGEE. CDR3 residues: CASSVELARDTQYF. The CDR3 DNA is TGTGCCAGCAGCGTAGAACTAGCGAGAGATACGCAGTATTTT. The full variable domain, its missing parts supplied by reference TRBV9 and TRBJ2-3, is DSGVTQTPKHLITATGQRVTLRCSPRSGDLSVYWYQQSLDQGLQFLIQYYNGEERAKGNILERFSAQQFPDLHSELNLSSLELGDSALYFCASSVELARDTQYFGPGTRLTVL.

The chain is built from TRBV11-3 and TRBJ2-1; D not resolved. Germline V lookup: CDR1 SGHNT, CDR2 YENEEA. V lost 1 base and J 3 bases, leaving 10 bases between the germline ends. The CDR3 runs 15 residues. CDR3 sequence: CASSLGAGVYNEQFF. CDR3 bases: TGTGCCAGCAGCTTAGGGGCAGGTGTCTACAATGAGCAGTTCTTC.

This sequence joins TRBV19 and TRBJ2-2, with 13 bases aligning to TRBD2. The CDR3 contains 17 residues. The junction had 6 bases not matched to a gene; V was cut back by 6 bases and J by 2 bases. The germline V gene has CDR1 LNHDA and CDR2 SQIVND (reference sequence). The CDR3 sequence is CASSRTSGGSNTGELFF. In DNA, the CDR3 is TGTGCCAGTAGCCGGACTAGCGGGGGCTCTAACACCGGGGAGCTGTTTTTT.

In its sample, this clone was seen once. CDR3 protein: CASSLDSTRRGQYF. DNA for the CDR3: TGTGCCAGCAGCCTGGACAGCACACGGCGAGGGCAGTACTTC. J is TRBJ2-7 and V is TRBV7-9; a weak D match, TRBD1 (6 bases). The V gene's germline CDR1 is SEHNR and CDR2 FQNEAQ (reference sequence). V gave up 5 bases and J gave up 9 bases, with 20 bases separating them. CDR3 size: 14 residues.

The CDR3 loop is CASSPLRGLGETQYF. CDR3 nucleotide sequence: TGTGCCAGTAGTCCCCTGCGGGGGCTTGGGGAGACCCAGTACTTC. The genes are TRBV19 and TRBJ2-5; weak D call: TRBD2 (7 bases). V shed 5 bases and J shed 5 bases, with 18 bases lying between them. This CDR3 has 15 amino acids. Germline V gene data show CDR1 as LNHDA and CDR2 as SQIVND (reference sequence).

The chain is built from TRBV6-4 and TRBJ1-1, with 7 bases that match TRBD1. With 4 bases clipped from V and 6 bases from J, the junction kept 17 bases outside the gene matches. The CDR3 spans 17 residues. Germline V gene lookup returns CDR1 MRHNA and CDR2 SNTAGT. The CDR3 DNA reads TGTGCCAGCAGTGCCACGTCGAGGGGGCCCCGCTTGGCTGAAGCTTTCTTT. Translation gives CASSATSRGPRLAEAFF.

V gene TRBV5-1 combines with J gene TRBJ2-7; 7 bases agree with TRBD1. The CDR3 runs to 15 residues. Looked up from germline, CDR1 is SGHRS and CDR2 is YFSETQ. The junction had 12 bases not matched to a gene; V was cut back by 4 bases and J by 5 bases. The DNA of the CDR3 is TGCGCCAGCAGCGTAGACAGGGCCACAACGGACGAGCAGTACTTC. Translation gives CASSVDRATTDEQYF.

The V and J genes are TRBV5-8 and TRBJ2-2, with 12 bases matching TRBD2. The CDR3 covers 18 residues. In germline, CDR1 is SGHTS, CDR2 YDEGEE. V lost 1 base, J lost 1 base, and 5 bases stayed unmatched. CDR3 protein: CASSLFASGRVNTGELFF. The CDR3 DNA sequence: TGTGCCAGCAGCTTGTTTGCTAGCGGGAGGGTGAACACCGGGGAGCTGTTTTTT.

The V gene is TRBV28, the J gene TRBJ2-5, with 8 positions matching TRBD2. The V segment lost 1 base and the J segment 3 bases; nucleotides outside the gene matches: 7. This CDR3 has 16 amino acids. From germline, CDR1 is MDHEN and CDR2 SYDVKM. The DNA of the CDR3 is TGTGCCAGCAGTTTATTTGGGAATAGCGGGGAAGAGACCCAGTACTTC. Amino acid sequence: CASSLFGNSGEETQYF. Supplemented by reference TRBV28 and TRBJ2-5, the full variable domain reads DVKVTQSSRYLVKRTGEKVFLECVQDMDHENMFWYRQDPGLGLRLIYFSYDVKMKEKGDIPEGYSVSREKKERFSLILESASTNQTSMYLCASSLFGNSGEETQYFGPGTRLLVL.

The chain recombines TRBV28 with TRBJ1-2; possible D gene TRBD1, 5 bases. Germline V CDR1 and CDR2: MDHEN, SYDVKM. This CDR3 region has 16 residues. V lost 6 bases, J lost 4 bases, and 21 bases lay in between. The CDR3 nucleotides read TGTGCCAGCAGCCCCGCTGGGGTGGGGGGTAGCTATGGCTACACCTTC. Protein sequence: CASSPAGVGGSYGYTF.

The rearrangement uses TRBV5-1 and TRBJ1-2, with D possibly TRBD1 on 6 matching bases. Trimming removed 6 bases from V and 4 bases from J, with 25 bases in between. This CDR3 has 17 residues. CDR1 is SGHRS, CDR2 YFSETQ, per germline. In nucleotides, the CDR3 is TGCGCCAGCAAAAAGAGCCCAGGTGGGGGCGGGCCCTATGGCTACACCTTC. Its protein is CASKKSPGGGGPYGYTF.

This clone appeared once. V usage is TRBV14 and J usage is TRBJ1-2; D unresolved. V lost 3 bases and J 4 bases, leaving 9 bases between the germline ends. The germline CDR1 and CDR2 sequences are SGHDN and FVKESK. This CDR3 has 13 amino acids. The CDR3 region has the DNA TGTGCCAGCAGCCATAACCGAGGCTATGGCTACACCTTC. Amino acid sequence: CASSHNRGYGYTF.

This chain connects TRBV10-3 to TRBJ1-1; TRBD1 is a possible D gene (5 bases). V was pared by 10 bases and J by 0 bases, with 12 bases between. Germline lookup yields CDR1 ENHRY and CDR2 SYGVKD. The CDR3 spans 13 residues. For the CDR3, the DNA is TGTGCCAACCAACAGGAATTGAACACTGAAGCTTTCTTT. It translates to CANQQELNTEAFF.

V usage is TRBV5-4 and J usage is TRBJ2-7, with 9 bases aligning to TRBD2. The CDR3 loop spans 16 amino acids. V dropped 3 bases and J dropped 6; count of bases not matched to a gene: 13. The germline V gene has CDR1 SGHNT and CDR2 YYREEE (reference sequence). Written as DNA, the CDR3 is TGTGCCAGCAGCTCCCCCCTGGAGCGGGGGGCTGGCGAGCAGTACTTC. Its translation is CASSSPLERGAGEQYF.

The chain carries TRBV2 and TRBJ1-6; the D gene is possibly TRBD1 (5 bases). The CDR3 totals 14 residues. V was shortened by 9 bases and J by 5 bases, with 14 bases between the two germline ends. In germline, CDR1 is SNHLY, CDR2 FYNNEI. CDR3 sequence (DNA): TGTGCCAGTGGCATGGACACCGATAATTCACCCCTCCACTTT. Translating it yields CASGMDTDNSPLHF. Filled out from reference TRBV2 and TRBJ1-6, the complete variable domain reads EPEVTQTPSHQVTQMGQEVILRCVPISNHLYFYWYRQILGQKVEFLVSFYNNEISEKSEIFDDQFSVERPDGSNFTLKIRSTKLEDSAMYFCASGMDTDNSPLHFGNGTRLTVT.

V gene TRBV9 combines with J gene TRBJ2-1; 12 bases line up with TRBD2. This CDR3 region has 15 residues. The V segment lost 3 bases and the J segment 8 bases; nucleotides outside the gene matches: 6. Germline lookup yields CDR1 SGDLS and CDR2 YYNGEE. The CDR3: CASSATSGGGDEQFF. The CDR3 region has the DNA TGTGCCAGCAGCGCGACTAGCGGGGGTGGTGATGAGCAGTTCTTC.

This chain uses TRBV27 with TRBJ2-5; D unclear. Germline values: CDR1 MNHEY, CDR2 SMNVEV (reference sequence). This CDR3 is 17 amino acids long. Trimming shortened V by 2 bases and J by 4 bases, and 20 bases separated the two germline ends. The CDR3 coding sequence is TGTGCCAGCAGTTTAATGCGGCCGTCCGGTTTAGGAGAGACCCAGTACTTC. It translates to CASSLMRPSGLGETQYF.

The CDR3 DNA follows: TGTGCCAGCAGCGGACTTACAGATACGCAGTATTTT. As protein: CASSGLTDTQYF. The chain is built from TRBV9 and TRBJ2-3; no reliable D call. Trimming left V 3 bases short and J 3 bases short, with 5 bases between. The CDR3 runs to 12 residues. Germline assignment: CDR1 SGDLS and CDR2 YYNGEE.

The rearrangement links TRBV11-3 to TRBJ2-1; D unresolved. CDR3 length: 12 amino acids. V lost 1 base to trimming and J lost 9 bases, with 7 bases between them. Germline loops: CDR1 SGHNT, CDR2 YENEEA. The CDR3 reads CASSLVPPEQFF. Written as DNA, the CDR3 is TGTGCCAGCAGCTTAGTCCCTCCTGAGCAGTTCTTC.

The chain links TRBV5-1 to TRBJ2-3; possible D gene TRBD1, 6 bases. With 4 bases removed from V and 1 base from J, the gap between germline ends came to 10 bases. Germline V lookup: CDR1 SGHRS, CDR2 YFSETQ. This CDR3 comprises 14 residues. The CDR3 nucleotides read TGCGCCAGCAGCGGAAACAGGGGCACAGATACGCAGTATTTT. Amino acid sequence: CASSGNRGTDTQYF.

This clone was counted a single time. J is TRBJ2-5 and V is TRBV5-1; TRBD2 might be the D (6 bases). V lost 4 bases and J lost 4, with 17 bases in between. Germline V gene data show CDR1 as SGHRS and CDR2 as YFSETQ. This CDR3 is 15 amino acids long. In nucleotides, the CDR3 is TGCGCCAGCAGCCCGATTTGGGGGGAGCTAGAGACCCAGTACTTC. Its translation is CASSPIWGELETQYF.

The rearrangement links TRBV6-5 to TRBJ2-7; weak D call: TRBD2 (6 bases). The V gene's germline CDR1 is MNHEY and CDR2 SVGAGI. V lost 6 bases and J 4 bases, leaving 16 bases between the germline ends. The length of the CDR3 is 14 residues. CDR3 DNA: TGTGCCAGCAGGCCGGGAGCGGCGTTTTACGAGCAGTACTTC. This translates into CASRPGAAFYEQYF.

This chain uses TRBV30 with TRBJ2-3; D unresolved. CDR1 and CDR2 (germline): GTSNPN, SVGIG (reference sequence). The CDR3 extends over 13 amino acids. The V gene lost 2 bases and the J gene lost 8 bases, with 14 bases spanning the gap. This CDR3 is CAWSPDNRGTQYF. The DNA for the CDR3 is TGTGCCTGGAGTCCGGATAACCGAGGTACGCAGTATTTT.

The chain joins TRBV6-5 to TRBJ2-1; 11 nucleotides match TRBD2. Germline V gene sequence: CDR1 MNHEY, CDR2 SVGAGI. This CDR3 region has 14 residues. V shed 7 bases, J shed 9 bases, and the junction held 8 bases outside the gene matches. The CDR3: CASKLAGGPVEQFF. The CDR3 nucleotides are TGTGCCAGCAAGTTAGCGGGGGGGCCCGTTGAGCAGTTCTTC.